This T cell receptor (beta chain) appears in the sequencing data of a study of blood T cell repertoires in COVID-19. Study at large: Samples of COVID-19 (acute and convalescent) were obtained from the United States, Italy and Spain. Sample material is recorded as cDNA or gDNA derived from T cells, B-cell-depleted T cells, or PBMCs.

How the authors handled the data: Estimates of nucleated cell counts were drawn from the amplification of reference gene primers. Clones were sequenced by immunoSEQ multiplex PCR, and TCRdb holds only the in-frame ones, with some missing. V and J calls and clone size follow that table, whereas D and trimming were derived from the DNA. The sample lists about 240,000 clones, 85% to 90% occurring once. Germline-derived CDR1 and CDR2 are SGHNT and YYREEE (reference sequence). CDR3 length: 12 residues. Trimming cost V 1 base and J 7 bases, with 6 bases left between them. The sequence was obtained from a woman in her thirties or forties who had recovered from COVID-19. The sequenced sample consisted of peripheral blood. The gene calls are TRBV5-4 and TRBJ1-5; the D is unclear. The CDR3 bases are TGTGCCAGCAGCTTGTCCGGGCAGCCCCAGCATTTT. Amino acid sequence: CASSLSGQPQHF.